Below are 21 T cell receptor beta chains sequenced from a single sample in a study of blood T cell repertoires in COVID-19. Clones were read by immunoSEQ multiplex PCR, and TCRdb kept only the in-frame ones, dropping some. The repertoire holds about 230,000 clones, with roughly 84% as singletons. Sequencing was performed on peripheral blood. All receptors come from a woman aged 45 to 65 with acute or convalescent COVID-19.

The chain links TRBV5-6 to TRBJ1-1, with a tentative D call TRBD1 (5 bases). There are 15 residues in the CDR3. CDR1 SGHDT and CDR2 YYEEEE come from the germline V gene. V was trimmed by 6 bases and J by 5 bases, leaving 20 bases between them. The CDR3 loop reads CASNHLGGGETEAFF. In DNA form, the CDR3 reads TGTGCCAGCAACCACCTGGGGGGTGGGGAGACTGAAGCTTTCTTT.

The gene calls are TRBV28 and TRBJ2-1; 10 nucleotides line up with TRBD2. CDR1 is MDHEN and CDR2 is SYDVKM in the germline V gene. Trimming at V came to 3 bases and at J to 15 bases, leaving 8 bases not matched to a gene. The CDR3 has 13 residues. As DNA, the CDR3 is TGTGCCAGCAGTTTGGGGCTAGCGGGAGTGGGGTTCTTC. Protein sequence: CASSLGLAGVGFF. The variable domain in full, with the rest retrieved from reference TRBV28 and TRBJ2-1, is DVKVTQSSRYLVKRTGEKVFLECVQDMDHENMFWYRQDPGLGLRLIYFSYDVKMKEKGDIPEGYSVSREKKERFSLILESASTNQTSMYLCASSLGLAGVGFFGPGTRLTVL.

The chain couples TRBV5-6 to TRBJ1-1, with D possibly TRBD1 on 5 matching bases. Trimming left V 0 bases short and J 4 bases short, with 10 bases between. Germline V gene sequence: CDR1 SGHDT, CDR2 YYEEEE. The CDR3 is made up of 14 amino acids. This chain's CDR3 is CASSLVGPGTEAFF. DNA of the CDR3: TGTGCCAGCAGCTTGGTGGGGCCGGGCACTGAAGCTTTCTTT.

This clone was seen a few times. This chain links TRBV7-9 with TRBJ2-5; 8 bases align to TRBD2. Germline trimming cut 5 bases from V and 2 bases from J; bases unmatched to any gene: 13. Germline CDR1 is SEHNR and CDR2 is FQNEAQ (reference sequence). This CDR3 region has 17 residues. Here the CDR3 reads CASSPAGVAGLQETQYF. CDR3 nucleotides: TGTGCCAGCAGCCCAGCCGGGGTAGCGGGGCTTCAAGAGACCCAGTACTTC.

Regarding this clone: At one boundary the junction diverges from the germline segment, which might be a read error. The CDR3 loop is CASRSIGTASDF. The CDR3 bases are TGTGCCAGCAGAAGCATTGGGACAGCATCGGACTTC. The J gene is TRBJ2-7, the V gene TRBV2; 7 nucleotides match TRBD1. CDR3 length: 12 amino acids. Germline values: CDR1 SNHLY, CDR2 FYNNEI.

This rearrangement joins TRBV7-2 to TRBJ2-5; D is perhaps TRBD2 (5 bases). The CDR3 spans 15 residues. Trimming stripped 1 base from V and 1 base from J, with 10 bases between. CDR1 and CDR2 (germline): SGHTA, FQGNSA. The CDR3 protein is CASSLGGAVQETQYF. In DNA form, the CDR3 reads TGTGCCAGCAGCTTAGGAGGAGCGGTCCAAGAGACCCAGTACTTC.

V gene TRBV7-9 combines with J gene TRBJ2-7; D might be TRBD1 (5 bases). This CDR3 is built from 12 residues. The V end lost 1 base, the J end lost 7 bases, and 8 bases lay between the germline ends. The germline V gene encodes CDR1 SEHNR and CDR2 FQNEAQ (reference sequence). CDR3 loop: CASSLEGPEQYF. CDR3 bases: TGTGCCAGCAGCTTAGAGGGGCCGGAGCAGTACTTC.

The chain employs TRBV5-1 and TRBJ1-6; D call uncertain. V was clipped by 4 bases and J by 5 bases, with 13 bases between them. The germline CDR1 and CDR2 sequences are SGHRS and YFSETQ. This CDR3 has 15 residues. The chain's CDR3 is CASSRTIGDNSPLHF. The CDR3 nucleotides read TGCGCCAGCAGCAGGACTATCGGCGATAATTCACCCCTCCACTTT.

The chain joins TRBV19 to TRBJ2-3; 8 bases match TRBD2. Germline CDR1 LNHDA, CDR2 SQIVND (reference sequence). The V gene end was trimmed by 5 bases and the J gene end by 4 bases; junction bases not matched to a gene: 11. The CDR3 consists of 16 residues. In nucleotides, the CDR3 is TGTGCCAGTAGTTCCCAAGCGGGAGCGGGTCCAGATACGCAGTATTTT. Encoded protein: CASSSQAGAGPDTQYF.

V and J are TRBV5-1 and TRBJ2-5, with D hard to call. With 0 bases removed from V and 1 base from J, the gap between germline ends came to 10 bases. This CDR3 comprises 15 residues. Germline CDR1 and CDR2: SGHRS and YFSETQ. This CDR3 reads CASSLVRGPQETQYF. In nucleotides, the CDR3 is TGCGCCAGCAGCTTGGTCCGAGGTCCCCAAGAGACCCAGTACTTC.

V is TRBV10-2 and J is TRBJ1-6; tentatively, D is TRBD1 (6 bases). V was pared by 3 bases and J by 7 bases, with 10 bases between. The CDR3 runs 14 residues. Germline V lookup: CDR1 WSHSY, CDR2 SAAADI. The CDR3 DNA sequence: TGCGCCAGCAGTGAAGGGGGTTGGAATTCACCCCTCCACTTT. This codes for CASSEGGWNSPLHF.

The chain employs TRBV11-3 and TRBJ2-7, with no clear D. The CDR3 sequence is 14 residues long. Trimming took off 5 bases at V and 1 base at J, with 12 bases between the two ends. Germline values: CDR1 SGHNT, CDR2 YENEEA. CDR3 sequence: CASSPSSQSYEQYF. CDR3 sequence (DNA): TGTGCCAGCAGCCCCAGTTCACAGTCCTACGAGCAGTACTTC.

This chain uses TRBV27 with TRBJ1-1; D perhaps matches TRBD1 (5 bases). Trimming removed 6 bases from V and 1 base from J, with 15 bases in between. CDR1 is MNHEY and CDR2 is SMNVEV in the germline V gene (reference sequence). This CDR3 spans 15 amino acids. The CDR3 spells CASRPDSYTNTEAFF. The CDR3 DNA is TGTGCCAGCAGACCTGACAGCTACACGAACACTGAAGCTTTCTTT.

This chain connects TRBV20-1 to TRBJ2-3, with D perhaps matching TRBD2 (6 bases). The CDR3 runs to 16 residues. CDR1 and CDR2 (germline): DFQATT, SNEGSKA (reference sequence). V lost 3 bases, J lost 0 bases, and 16 bases lay in between. As DNA, the CDR3 is TGCAGTGCTAGTCGCCGGGAGCCCACTAGCACAGATACGCAGTATTTT. It codes for CSASRREPTSTDTQYF.

The gene calls are TRBV3-1 (or the pseudogene TRBV3-2) and TRBJ2-6, with D perhaps matching TRBD2 (5 bases). Germline CDR1 is LGHDT and CDR2 is YNNKEL (reference sequence). The CDR3 has 18 residues. Trimming took 1 base from V and 1 from J, leaving 14 bases between them. CDR3 DNA: TGTGCCAGCAGCCAAGGGGCTCCACGGGGTTCTGGGGCCAACGTCCTGACTTTC. Translated: CASSQGAPRGSGANVLTF.

This clone appeared a few times. The chain couples TRBV6-5 to TRBJ2-5, with 8 bases lining up with TRBD2. CDR3 length equals 14 residues. The V segment lost 7 bases and the J segment 5 bases; nucleotides outside the gene matches: 9. The V gene's germline CDR1 is MNHEY and CDR2 SVGAGI. CDR3 loop: CASTAGTSKETQYF. For the CDR3, the DNA is TGTGCCAGCACCGCCGGGACTAGTAAGGAGACCCAGTACTTC.

This chain links TRBV5-3 with TRBJ2-2; D is possibly TRBD2 (5 bases). TRBV5-3 has ORF status, its function being uncertain. CDR3 length: 14 amino acids. V was pared by 4 bases and J by 0 bases, with 7 bases between. The CDR3 DNA is TGTGCCAGAAGCAACGGGGCGAACACCGGGGAGCTGTTTTTT. It encodes CARSNGANTGELFF.

This chain links TRBV7-2 with TRBJ1-1; tentative D call: TRBD1 (5 bases). The CDR3 runs 13 residues. Trimming took 3 bases from V and 5 from J, leaving 10 bases between them. CDR1 is SGHTA and CDR2 is FQGNSA in the germline V gene. CDR3 nucleotide sequence: TGTGCCAGCAGCTTCAGGGTGAGGACTGAAGCTTTCTTT. Residues: CASSFRVRTEAFF.

V and J are TRBV2 and TRBJ2-7, with D unclear. The CDR3 runs to 13 residues. Germline V CDR1 and CDR2: SNHLY, FYNNEI. The germline V and J ends were trimmed by 4 bases and 6 bases, with 13 bases remaining between them. CDR3 nucleotides: TGTGCCAGCAGTGGTTCACCCGCTAGCGAGCAGTACTTC. Protein product: CASSGSPASEQYF.

In its sample, this clone was seen once. The CDR3: CASMSGRAETQYF. The CDR3 DNA follows: TGTGCCAGCATGAGCGGGAGGGCAGAGACCCAGTACTTC. This chain joins TRBV2 and TRBJ2-5; TRBD2 matches at 10 bases. The germline V gene has CDR1 SNHLY and CDR2 FYNNEI. J was trimmed by 4 bases and V by 7 bases; bases with no gene match: 3. This CDR3 comprises 13 residues.

The gene calls are TRBV5-1 and TRBJ1-6; 10 nucleotides align to TRBD1. Unmatched junction bases numbered 4, after V lost 4 bases and J lost 9 bases. The CDR3 runs 14 residues. Germline V gene sequence: CDR1 SGHRS, CDR2 YFSETQ. The CDR3 DNA reads TGCGCCAGCAGCCCGGGACAGGGGAGTTCACCCCTCCACTTT. Protein product: CASSPGQGSSPLHF. Full variable domain (missing parts from reference TRBV5-1 and TRBJ1-6): KAGVTQTPRYLIKTRGQQVTLSCSPISGHRSVSWYQQTPGQGLQFLFEYFSETQRNKGNFPGRFSGRQFSNSRSEMNVSTLELGDSALYLCASSPGQGSSPLHFGNGTRLTVT.